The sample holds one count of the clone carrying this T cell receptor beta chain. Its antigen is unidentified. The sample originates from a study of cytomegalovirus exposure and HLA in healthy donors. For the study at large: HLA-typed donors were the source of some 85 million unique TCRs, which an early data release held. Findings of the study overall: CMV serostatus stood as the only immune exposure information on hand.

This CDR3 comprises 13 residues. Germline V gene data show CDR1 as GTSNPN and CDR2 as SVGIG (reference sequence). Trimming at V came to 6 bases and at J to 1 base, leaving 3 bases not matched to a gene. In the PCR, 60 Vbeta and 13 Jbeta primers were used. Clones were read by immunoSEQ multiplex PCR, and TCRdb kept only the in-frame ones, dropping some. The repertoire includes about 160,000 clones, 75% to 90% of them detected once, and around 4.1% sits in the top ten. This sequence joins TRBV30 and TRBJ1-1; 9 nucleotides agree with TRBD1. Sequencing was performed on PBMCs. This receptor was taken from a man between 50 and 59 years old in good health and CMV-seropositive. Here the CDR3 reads CACGQGSNTEAFF. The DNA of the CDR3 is TGTGCCTGCGGACAGGGGTCGAACACTGAAGCTTTCTTT. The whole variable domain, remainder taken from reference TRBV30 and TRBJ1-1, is SQTIHQWPATLVQPVGSPLSLECTVEGTSNPNLYWYRQAAGRGLQLLFYSVGIGQISSEVPQNLSASRPQDRQFILSSKKLLLSDSGFYLCACGQGSNTEAFFGQGTRLTVV.